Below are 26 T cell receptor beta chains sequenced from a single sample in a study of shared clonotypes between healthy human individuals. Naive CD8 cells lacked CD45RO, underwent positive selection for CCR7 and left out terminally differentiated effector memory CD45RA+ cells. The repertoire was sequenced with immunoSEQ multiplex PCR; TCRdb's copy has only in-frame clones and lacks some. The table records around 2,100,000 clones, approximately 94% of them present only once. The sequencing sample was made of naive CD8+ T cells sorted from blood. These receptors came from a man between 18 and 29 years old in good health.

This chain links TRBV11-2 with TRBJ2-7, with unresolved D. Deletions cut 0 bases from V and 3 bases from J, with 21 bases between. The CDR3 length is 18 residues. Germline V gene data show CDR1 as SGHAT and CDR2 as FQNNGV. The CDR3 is CASSLDGSTDAPLYEQYF. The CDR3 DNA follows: TGTGCCAGCAGCTTAGATGGGTCGACTGACGCTCCTCTCTACGAGCAGTACTTC.

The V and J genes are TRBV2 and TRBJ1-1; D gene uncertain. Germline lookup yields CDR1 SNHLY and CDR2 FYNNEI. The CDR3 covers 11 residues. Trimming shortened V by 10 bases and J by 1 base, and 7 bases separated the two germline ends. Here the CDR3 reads CATKANTEAFF. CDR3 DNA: TGTGCCACCAAGGCGAACACTGAAGCTTTCTTT.

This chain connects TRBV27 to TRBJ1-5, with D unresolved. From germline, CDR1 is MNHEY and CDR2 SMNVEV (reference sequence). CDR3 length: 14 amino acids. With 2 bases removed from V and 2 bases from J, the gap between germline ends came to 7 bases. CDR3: CASSLGDGNQPQHF. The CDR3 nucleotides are TGTGCCAGCAGTTTAGGGGATGGCAATCAGCCCCAGCATTTT.

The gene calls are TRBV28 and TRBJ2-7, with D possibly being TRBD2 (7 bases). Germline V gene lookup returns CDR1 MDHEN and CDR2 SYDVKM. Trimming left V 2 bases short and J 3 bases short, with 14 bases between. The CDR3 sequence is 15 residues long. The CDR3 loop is CASSLRGAGDYEQYF. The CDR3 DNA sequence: TGTGCCAGCAGTTTAAGGGGGGCGGGAGACTACGAGCAGTACTTC.

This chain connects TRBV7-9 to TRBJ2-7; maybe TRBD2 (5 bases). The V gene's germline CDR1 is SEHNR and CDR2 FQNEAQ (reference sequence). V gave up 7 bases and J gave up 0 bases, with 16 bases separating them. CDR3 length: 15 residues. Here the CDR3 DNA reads TGTGCCAGCACCCCTCCGGGATTGGACTCCTACGAGCAGTACTTC. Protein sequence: CASTPPGLDSYEQYF.

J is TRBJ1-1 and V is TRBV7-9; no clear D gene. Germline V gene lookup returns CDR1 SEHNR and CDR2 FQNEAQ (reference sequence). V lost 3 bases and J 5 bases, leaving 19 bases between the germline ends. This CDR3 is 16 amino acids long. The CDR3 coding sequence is TGTGCCAGCAGCTTTGACGGCCAATCATACGAGACTGAAGCTTTCTTT. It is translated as CASSFDGQSYETEAFF.

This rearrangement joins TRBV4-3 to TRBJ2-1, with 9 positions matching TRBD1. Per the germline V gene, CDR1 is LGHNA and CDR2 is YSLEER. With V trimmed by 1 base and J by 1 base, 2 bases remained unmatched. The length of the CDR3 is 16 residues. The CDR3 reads CASSQVGTGSYNEQFF. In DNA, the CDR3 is TGCGCCAGCAGCCAAGTGGGGACAGGGTCCTACAATGAGCAGTTCTTC.

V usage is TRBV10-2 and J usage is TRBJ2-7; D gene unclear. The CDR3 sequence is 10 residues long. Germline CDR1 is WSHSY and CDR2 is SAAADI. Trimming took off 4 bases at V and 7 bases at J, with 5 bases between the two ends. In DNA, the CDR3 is TGCGCCAGCAGTGGGACGGAGCAGTACTTC. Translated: CASSGTEQYF.

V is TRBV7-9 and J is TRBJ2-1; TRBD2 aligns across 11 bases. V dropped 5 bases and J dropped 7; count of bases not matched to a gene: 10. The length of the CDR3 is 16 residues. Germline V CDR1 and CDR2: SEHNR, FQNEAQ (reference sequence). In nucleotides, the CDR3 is TGTGCCAGCAGCGACCAACTAGCGGGAGAGGGGAATGAGCAGTTCTTC. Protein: CASSDQLAGEGNEQFF.

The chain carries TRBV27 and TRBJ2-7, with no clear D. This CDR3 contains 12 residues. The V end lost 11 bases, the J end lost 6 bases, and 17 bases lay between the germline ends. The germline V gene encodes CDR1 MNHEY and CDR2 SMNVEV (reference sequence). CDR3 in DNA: TGTGCCGTCCGGGCAGCGAGTTCCGAGCAGTACTTC. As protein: CAVRAASSEQYF.

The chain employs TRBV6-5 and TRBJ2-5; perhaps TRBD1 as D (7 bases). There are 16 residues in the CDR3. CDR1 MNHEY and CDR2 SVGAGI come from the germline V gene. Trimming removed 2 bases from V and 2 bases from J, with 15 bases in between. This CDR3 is CASSYQPEGAQETQYF. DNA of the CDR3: TGTGCCAGCAGTTACCAGCCGGAGGGGGCACAAGAGACCCAGTACTTC.

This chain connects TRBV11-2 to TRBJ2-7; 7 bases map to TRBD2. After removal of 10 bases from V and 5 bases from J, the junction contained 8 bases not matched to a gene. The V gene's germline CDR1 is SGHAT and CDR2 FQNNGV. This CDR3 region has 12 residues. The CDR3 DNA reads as TGTGCCACCCAGGGAGGGTACCACGAGCAGTACTTC. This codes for CATQGGYHEQYF.

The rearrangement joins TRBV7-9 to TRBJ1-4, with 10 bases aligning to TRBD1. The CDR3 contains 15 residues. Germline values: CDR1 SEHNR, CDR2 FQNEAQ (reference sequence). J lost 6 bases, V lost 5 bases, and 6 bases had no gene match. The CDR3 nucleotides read TGTGCCAGCAGCAACAAGGGACAGGGGTATGAAAAACTGTTTTTT. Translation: CASSNKGQGYEKLFF.

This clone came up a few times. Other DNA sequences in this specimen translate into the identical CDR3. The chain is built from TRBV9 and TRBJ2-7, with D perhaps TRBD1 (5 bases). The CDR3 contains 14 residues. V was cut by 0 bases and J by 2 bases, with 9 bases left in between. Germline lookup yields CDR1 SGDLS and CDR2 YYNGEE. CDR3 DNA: TGTGCCAGCAGCGTAGGTGGGGCCACCTACGAGCAGTACTTC. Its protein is CASSVGGATYEQYF.

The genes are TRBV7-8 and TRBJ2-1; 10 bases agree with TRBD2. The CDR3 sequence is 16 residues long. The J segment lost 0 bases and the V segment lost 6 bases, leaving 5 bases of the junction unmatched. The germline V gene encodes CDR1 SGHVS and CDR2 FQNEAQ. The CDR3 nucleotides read TGTGCCAGCAGATTGAGCGGGAGGGCCTCCTACAATGAGCAGTTCTTC. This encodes CASRLSGRASYNEQFF.

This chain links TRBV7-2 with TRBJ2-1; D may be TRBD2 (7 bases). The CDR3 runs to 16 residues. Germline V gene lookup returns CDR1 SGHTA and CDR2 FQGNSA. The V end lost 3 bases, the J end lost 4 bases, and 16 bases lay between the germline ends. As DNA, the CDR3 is TGTGCCAGCAGCTTGGGCGCGGGGGCTCAATACAATGAGCAGTTCTTC. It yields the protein CASSLGAGAQYNEQFF.

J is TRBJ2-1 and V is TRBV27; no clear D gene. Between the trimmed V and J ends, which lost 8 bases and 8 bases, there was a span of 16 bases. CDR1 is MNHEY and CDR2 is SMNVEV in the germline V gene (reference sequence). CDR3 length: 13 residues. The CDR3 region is CASGIHSIHEQFF. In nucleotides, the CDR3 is TGTGCCAGCGGGATACATTCAATCCATGAGCAGTTCTTC.

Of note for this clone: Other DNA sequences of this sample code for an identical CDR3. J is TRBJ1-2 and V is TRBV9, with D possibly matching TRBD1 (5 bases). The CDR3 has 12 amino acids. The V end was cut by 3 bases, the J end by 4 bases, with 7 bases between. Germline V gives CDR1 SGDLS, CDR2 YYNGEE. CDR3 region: CASSGDSYGYTF. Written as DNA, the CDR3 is TGTGCCAGCAGCGGCGACAGCTATGGCTACACCTTC.

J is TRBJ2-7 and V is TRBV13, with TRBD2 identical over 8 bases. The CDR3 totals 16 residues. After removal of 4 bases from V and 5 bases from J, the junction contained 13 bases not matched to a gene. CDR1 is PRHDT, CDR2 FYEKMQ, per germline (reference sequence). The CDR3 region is CASSSPREGRLDEQYF. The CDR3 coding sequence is TGTGCCAGCAGCTCCCCTCGGGAGGGCCGATTGGACGAGCAGTACTTC.

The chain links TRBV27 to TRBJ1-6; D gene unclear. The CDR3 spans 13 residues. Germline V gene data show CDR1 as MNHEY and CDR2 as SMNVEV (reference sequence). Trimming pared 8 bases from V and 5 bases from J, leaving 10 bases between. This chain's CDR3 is CASRQQDNSPLHF. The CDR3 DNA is TGTGCCAGCCGACAACAAGATAATTCACCCCTCCACTTT.

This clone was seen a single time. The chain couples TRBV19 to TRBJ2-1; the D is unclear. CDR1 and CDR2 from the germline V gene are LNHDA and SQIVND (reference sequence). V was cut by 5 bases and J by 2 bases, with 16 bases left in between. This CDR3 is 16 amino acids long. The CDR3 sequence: CASSAYSLGPYNEQFF. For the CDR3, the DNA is TGTGCCAGTAGTGCTTACAGCCTGGGCCCCTACAATGAGCAGTTCTTC.

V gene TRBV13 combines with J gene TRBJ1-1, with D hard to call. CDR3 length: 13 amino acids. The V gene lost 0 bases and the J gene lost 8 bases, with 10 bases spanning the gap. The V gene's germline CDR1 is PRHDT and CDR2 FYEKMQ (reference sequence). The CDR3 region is CASSLGYGGEAFF. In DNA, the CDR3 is TGTGCCAGCAGCTTAGGCTACGGAGGGGAAGCTTTCTTT.

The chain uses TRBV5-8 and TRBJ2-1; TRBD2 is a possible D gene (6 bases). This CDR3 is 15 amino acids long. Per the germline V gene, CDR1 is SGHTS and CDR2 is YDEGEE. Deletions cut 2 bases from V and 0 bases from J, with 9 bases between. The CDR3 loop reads CASSFYGSSYNEQFF. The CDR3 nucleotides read TGTGCCAGCAGCTTCTACGGGAGCTCCTACAATGAGCAGTTCTTC.

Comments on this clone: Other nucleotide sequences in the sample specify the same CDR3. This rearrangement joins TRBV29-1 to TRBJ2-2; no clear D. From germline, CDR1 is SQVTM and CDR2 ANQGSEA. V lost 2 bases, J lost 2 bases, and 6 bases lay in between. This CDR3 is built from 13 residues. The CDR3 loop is CSVERQNTGELFF. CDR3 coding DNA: TGCAGCGTTGAACGGCAAAACACCGGGGAGCTGTTTTTT.

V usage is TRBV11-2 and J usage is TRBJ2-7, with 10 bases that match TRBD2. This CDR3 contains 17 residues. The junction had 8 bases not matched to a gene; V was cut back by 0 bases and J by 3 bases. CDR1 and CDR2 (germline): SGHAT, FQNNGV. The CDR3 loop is CASSLDLSGGTNYEQYF. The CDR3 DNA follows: TGTGCCAGCAGCTTAGATCTTAGCGGGGGGACGAACTACGAGCAGTACTTC.

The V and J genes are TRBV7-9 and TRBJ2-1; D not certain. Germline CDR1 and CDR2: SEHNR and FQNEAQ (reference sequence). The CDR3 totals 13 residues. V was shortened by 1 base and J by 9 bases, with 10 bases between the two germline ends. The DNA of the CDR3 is TGTGCCAGCAGCTTAGTTATCAGTGGTGAGCAGTTCTTC. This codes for CASSLVISGEQFF. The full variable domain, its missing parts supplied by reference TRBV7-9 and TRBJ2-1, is DTGVSQNPRHKITKRGQNVTFRCDPISEHNRLYWYRQTLGQGPEFLTYFQNEAQLEKSRLLSDRFSAERPKGSFSTLEIQRTEQGDSAMYLCASSLVISGEQFFGPGTRLTVL.